The clone carrying this TCR beta chain was observed many times. The cDNA came from 5'RACE, which used 10-nucleotide random UMIs. MiXCR was run by TCRdb on the 5' RACE reads, yielding one entry per CDR3 protein. The sample carries 15,000 to 20,000 distinct CDR3 sequences, around a tenth recorded once. This specimen belongs to a study of neurological immune-mediated disorders. Germline lookup yields CDR1 SGHKS and CDR2 YYEKEE (reference sequence). The CDR3 sequence is 16 residues long. V shed 4 bases and J shed 2 bases, with 18 bases lying between them. The source of this sequence is a woman aged 50 to 65 in good health. Sequences were obtained from CD8+ T cells from blood. J is TRBJ2-5 and V is TRBV5-5, with D tentatively TRBD1 or TRBD2 (5 bases each). The CDR3 DNA sequence: TGTGCCAGCAGCCGAGTGAGGGCCAGGGAACAAGAGACCCAGTACTTC. Its translation is CASSRVRAREQETQYF.